This T cell receptor (beta chain) is drawn from a study of cytomegalovirus exposure and HLA in healthy donors. Study outcomes and limitations: In a later analysis, DRB1 alleles had the most associated TCRs; HLA-C alleles the fewest. Most TCR sequences proved rare, with some public TCRs found in many donors.

PCR primers comprised 60 Vbeta and 13 Jbeta primers. Method: immunoSEQ multiplex PCR; TCRdb's copy keeps in-frame clones and lacks some. The sample contains over 130,000 clones, about 80% of which appear only once. The ends were cut back, 6 bases at V and 1 base at J, with 13 bases in the middle. Germline CDR1 is SEHNR and CDR2 is FQNEAQ (reference sequence). The CDR3 is 14 residues long. Concerning this clone: The target antigen is unknown.

Sampled while nominally healthy, donors likely had unrecorded immune exposures. The V and J genes are TRBV7-9 and TRBJ2-7; D is possibly TRBD1 (5 bases). Specimen: PBMCs. The TCR comes from a man in his forties in good health and CMV-seronegative. The CDR3 loop is CASSPRALSYEQYF. The CDR3 DNA is TGTGCCAGCAGTCCCAGGGCCTTATCCTACGAGCAGTACTTC.